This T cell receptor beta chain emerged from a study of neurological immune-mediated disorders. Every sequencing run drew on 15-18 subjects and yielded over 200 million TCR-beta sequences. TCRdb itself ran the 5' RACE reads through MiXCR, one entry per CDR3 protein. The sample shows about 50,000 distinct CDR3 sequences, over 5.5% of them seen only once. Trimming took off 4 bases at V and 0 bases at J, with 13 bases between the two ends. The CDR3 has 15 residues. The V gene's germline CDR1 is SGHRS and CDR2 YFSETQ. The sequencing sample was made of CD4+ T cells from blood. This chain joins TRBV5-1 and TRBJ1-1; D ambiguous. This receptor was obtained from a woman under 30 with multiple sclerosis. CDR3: CASSALGGMNTEAFF. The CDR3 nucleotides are TGCGCCAGCAGCGCCCTGGGAGGGATGAACACTGAAGCTTTCTTT.